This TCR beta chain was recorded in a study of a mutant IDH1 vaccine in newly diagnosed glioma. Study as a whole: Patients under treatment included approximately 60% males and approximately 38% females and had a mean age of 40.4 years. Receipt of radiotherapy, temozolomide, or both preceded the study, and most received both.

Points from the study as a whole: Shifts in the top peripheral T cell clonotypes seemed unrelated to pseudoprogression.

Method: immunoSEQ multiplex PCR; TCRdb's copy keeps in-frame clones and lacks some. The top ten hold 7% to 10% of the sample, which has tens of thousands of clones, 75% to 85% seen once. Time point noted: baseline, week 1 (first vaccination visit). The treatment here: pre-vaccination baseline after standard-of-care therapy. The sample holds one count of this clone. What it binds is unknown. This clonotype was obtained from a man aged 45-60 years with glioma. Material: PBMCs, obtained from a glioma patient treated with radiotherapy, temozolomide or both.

CDR3 nucleotides: TGTGCCAGCAGTGTAATTGGGACAGGGGTCCCCGAGCAGTTCTTC. It specifies CASSVIGTGVPEQFF. V usage is TRBV6-1 and J usage is TRBJ2-1, with 10 bases fitting TRBD1. Germline CDR1 and CDR2: MNHNS and SASEGT. The CDR3 consists of 15 residues. V lost 4 bases and J lost 10; bases outside the gene matches: 10.